These 25 T cell receptor beta chains share one sample of origin, sequenced in a study of cytomegalovirus exposure and HLA in healthy donors. 60 Vbeta and 13 Jbeta primers were used in PCR. Method: immunoSEQ multiplex PCR; TCRdb's copy keeps in-frame clones and lacks some. In the table there are 180,000 or so clones, about 75% of which are singletons. Sequencing input: PBMCs. Source of these receptors: a man in his forties in good health and CMV-seropositive.

V and J are TRBV7-3 and TRBJ2-1, with 11 bases aligning to TRBD2. CDR1 SGHTA and CDR2 FQGTGA come from the germline V gene. Germline trimming cut 5 bases from V and 2 bases from J; bases unmatched to any gene: 2. The CDR3 is made up of 15 amino acids. In DNA, the CDR3 is TGTGCCAGCAGCATGACTAGCGGGACCTACAATGAGCAGTTCTTC. This gives the protein CASSMTSGTYNEQFF. Combining the CDR3 with reference TRBV7-3 and TRBJ2-1 gives the whole variable domain GAGVSQTPSNKVTEKGKYVELRCDPISGHTALYWYRQSLGQGPEFLIYFQGTGAADDSGLPNDRFFAVRPEGSVSTLKIQRTERGDSAVYLCASSMTSGTYNEQFFGPGTRLTVL.

V usage is TRBV2 and J usage is TRBJ2-7; perhaps TRBD2 as D (5 bases). This CDR3 spans 14 amino acids. The V gene's germline CDR1 is SNHLY and CDR2 FYNNEI. With 7 bases removed from V and 5 bases from J, the gap between germline ends came to 18 bases. In nucleotides, the CDR3 is TGTGCCAGCAATCCGGGAACCTATTTGGACGAGCAGTACTTC. It is translated as CASNPGTYLDEQYF.

The CDR3 bases are TGTGCCATCAGAGTTGGGACTAGCGGAAAATACGAGCAGTACTTC. This codes for CAIRVGTSGKYEQYF. The chain recombines TRBV10-3 with TRBJ2-7; 11 positions agree with TRBD2. The germline CDR1 and CDR2 sequences are ENHRY and SYGVKD. The CDR3 loop spans 15 amino acids. Trimming at V came to 6 bases and at J to 4 bases, leaving 8 bases not matched to a gene.

V and J are TRBV11-1 and TRBJ2-4; the match to TRBD2 covers 15 bases. Unmatched junction bases numbered 4, after V lost 4 bases and J lost 12 bases. Germline V gene sequence: CDR1 SGHAT, CDR2 FQDESV (reference sequence). The CDR3 runs 14 residues. CDR3 sequence (DNA): TGTGCCAGCAGCTCCGGACTAGCGGGAGGGAGTCAGTACTTC. Translation: CASSSGLAGGSQYF.

This chain joins TRBV5-1 and TRBJ2-3; D might be TRBD2 (6 bases). Per the germline V gene, CDR1 is SGHRS and CDR2 is YFSETQ. The V and J ends lost 4 bases and 1 base respectively, with 10 bases between them. The CDR3 runs to 14 residues. CDR3 DNA sequence: TGCGCCAGCAGCCGGGCTAGCGGCACAGATACGCAGTATTTT. It specifies CASSRASGTDTQYF.

This clone has just a few counts. V gene TRBV5-1 combines with J gene TRBJ1-3; the D gene is possibly TRBD1 (6 bases). Trimming left V 3 bases short and J 3 bases short, with 13 bases between. Germline V gene sequence: CDR1 SGHRS, CDR2 YFSETQ. There are 15 residues in the CDR3. DNA of the CDR3: TGCGCCAGCAGCTGGGGGACATTCTATGGAAACACCATATATTTT. Translating gives CASSWGTFYGNTIYF.

V is TRBV14 and J is TRBJ1-2; D unclear. The length of the CDR3 is 14 residues. Trimming took 0 bases from V and 2 from J, leaving 7 bases between them. Per germline, CDR1 SGHDN and CDR2 FVKESK. The chain's CDR3 is CASSQDRGNYGYTF. CDR3 nucleotides: TGTGCCAGCAGCCAAGACCGCGGCAACTATGGCTACACCTTC. The whole variable domain, filled in from reference TRBV14 and TRBJ1-2, reads EAGVTQFPSHSVIEKGQTVTLRCDPISGHDNLYWYRRVMGKEIKFLLHFVKESKQDESGMPNNRFLAERTGGTYSTLKVQPAELEDSGVYFCASSQDRGNYGYTFGSGTRLTVV.

The chain couples TRBV7-8 to TRBJ1-3, with D perhaps matching TRBD1 (6 bases). Per germline, CDR1 SGHVS and CDR2 FQNEAQ. CDR3 length equals 15 residues. Trimming removed 3 bases at V and 9 bases at J, with 18 bases between. As DNA, the CDR3 is TGTGCCAGCAGCTTGGGGACATTTCGTCAAGGCACCATATATTTT. Amino acid sequence: CASSLGTFRQGTIYF. Combining the CDR3 with reference TRBV7-8 and TRBJ1-3 gives the whole variable domain GAGVSQSPRYKVAKRGQDVALRCDPISGHVSLFWYQQALGQGPEFLTYFQNEAQLDKSGLPSDRFFAERPEGSVSTLKIQRTQQEDSAVYLCASSLGTFRQGTIYFGEGSWLTVV.

V usage is TRBV28 and J usage is TRBJ2-7, with 9 bases that match TRBD1. Germline lookup yields CDR1 MDHEN and CDR2 SYDVKM. J lost 3 bases, V lost 5 bases, and 5 bases had no gene match. The CDR3 totals 14 residues. In nucleotides, the CDR3 is TGTGCCAGCAGTCGACAGGGGGGCGTCTACGAGCAGTACTTC. Encoded protein: CASSRQGGVYEQYF. Variable domain in full (rest from reference TRBV28 and TRBJ2-7): DVKVTQSSRYLVKRTGEKVFLECVQDMDHENMFWYRQDPGLGLRLIYFSYDVKMKEKGDIPEGYSVSREKKERFSLILESASTNQTSMYLCASSRQGGVYEQYFGPGTRLTVT.

The V gene is TRBV2, the J gene TRBJ2-5; 9 bases map to TRBD2. V lost 5 bases to trimming and J lost 7 bases; unmatched junction nucleotides: 8. The CDR3 contains 14 residues. Germline V gives CDR1 SNHLY, CDR2 FYNNEI. CDR3 protein: CASSPGTAGGTQYF. CDR3 sequence (DNA): TGTGCCAGCAGTCCGGGCACAGCGGGAGGGACCCAGTACTTC.

The table lists this clone with a count of one. The chain carries TRBV6-5 and TRBJ2-1, with 10 positions matching TRBD1. In germline, CDR1 is MNHEY, CDR2 SVGAGI. CDR3 size: 14 residues. Losses at the gene ends were 6 bases for V and 4 bases for J; bases not matched to a gene: 3. CDR3 residues: CASSPGQGYNEQFF. As DNA, the CDR3 is TGTGCCAGCAGCCCGGGACAGGGGTACAATGAGCAGTTCTTC.

This chain joins TRBV19 and TRBJ1-2, with a weak D call TRBD1 (6 bases). The CDR3 loop spans 13 amino acids. V lost 10 bases to trimming and J lost 0 bases, with 12 bases between them. CDR1 is LNHDA and CDR2 is SQIVND in the germline V gene (reference sequence). The CDR3 bases are TGTGCCACCCGGACAGCTCCTAACTATGGCTACACCTTC. It specifies CATRTAPNYGYTF.

The V gene is TRBV18, the J gene TRBJ2-1; 14 bases map to TRBD2. Trimming at V came to 1 base and at J to 7 bases, leaving 3 bases not matched to a gene. CDR1 and CDR2 from the germline V gene are KGHSH and LQKENI. This CDR3 has 16 amino acids. CDR3 region: CASSPQGLAGVNEQFF. The CDR3 nucleotides are TGTGCCAGCTCACCACAGGGACTAGCGGGAGTGAATGAGCAGTTCTTC.

V gene TRBV18 combines with J gene TRBJ2-7; D is uncertain. Deletions cut 0 bases from V and 2 bases from J, with 11 bases between. The CDR3 has 15 residues. CDR1 is KGHSH and CDR2 is LQKENI in the germline V gene. The CDR3 region is CASSPPVNGAYEQYF. CDR3 nucleotide sequence: TGTGCCAGCTCACCACCGGTTAACGGAGCCTACGAGCAGTACTTC.

V and J are TRBV5-1 and TRBJ2-7; 11 bases are a match to TRBD2. Trimming at V came to 4 bases and at J to 0 bases, leaving 9 bases not matched to a gene. The CDR3 covers 17 residues. Germline V gene lookup returns CDR1 SGHRS and CDR2 YFSETQ. CDR3 sequence (DNA): TGCGCCAGCAGCCCCCGAGCGGGACTAGCGGCCTCCTACGAGCAGTACTTC. Translated: CASSPRAGLAASYEQYF.

J is TRBJ2-1 and V is TRBV7-9, with 7 nucleotides matching TRBD2. Germline assignment: CDR1 SEHNR and CDR2 FQNEAQ (reference sequence). V dropped 0 bases and J dropped 3; count of bases not matched to a gene: 2. This CDR3 region has 15 residues. The CDR3: CASSLARDYYNEQFF. The CDR3 region has the DNA TGTGCCAGCAGCTTAGCCCGGGACTACTACAATGAGCAGTTCTTC.

This chain uses TRBV6-1 with TRBJ1-1; 10 nucleotides align to TRBD1. Trimming removed 3 bases from V and 1 base from J; junction bases left unmatched: 2. The germline V gene has CDR1 MNHNS and CDR2 SASEGT. The CDR3 extends over 15 amino acids. The CDR3 coding sequence is TGTGCCAGCAGTGACAGACAGGGGGCGAACACTGAAGCTTTCTTT. Protein product: CASSDRQGANTEAFF.

The rearrangement uses TRBV9 and TRBJ1-2, with no clear D. The CDR3 covers 14 residues. CDR1 is SGDLS and CDR2 is YYNGEE in the germline V gene. The V end was cut by 4 bases, the J end by 4 bases, with 14 bases between. CDR3 region: CASSPGGRAYGYTF. The CDR3 nucleotides read TGTGCCAGCAGCCCAGGAGGTAGGGCCTATGGCTACACCTTC.

The chain combines TRBV6-6 with TRBJ2-1; D possibly corresponds to TRBD1 (6 bases). Trimming shortened V by 6 bases and J by 6 bases, and 12 bases separated the two germline ends. The CDR3 extends over 13 amino acids. CDR1 and CDR2 from the germline V gene are MNHNY and SVGAGI (reference sequence). The CDR3: CASRPTGSNEQFF. CDR3 nucleotide sequence: TGTGCCAGCAGGCCCACAGGGAGCAATGAGCAGTTCTTC.

The chain's CDR3 is CASSLDLRVGAVGELFF. CDR3 bases: TGTGCCAGCAGCTTAGATCTCCGGGTGGGGGCTGTAGGGGAGCTGTTTTTT. V gene TRBV11-2 combines with J gene TRBJ2-2; possible D gene TRBD1, 6 bases. Germline assignment: CDR1 SGHAT and CDR2 FQNNGV. The V end was cut by 0 bases, the J end by 8 bases, with 19 bases between. This CDR3 comprises 17 residues.

To note about this clone: A junction boundary mismatches the germline segment, possibly from a read error. This chain links TRBV15 with TRBJ2-7; 10 bases are a match to TRBD2. The germline gives CDR1 LNHNV, CDR2 YYDKDF (reference sequence). This CDR3 region has 17 residues. The CDR3 reads CATSRDRGLAESYERYF. CDR3 DNA sequence: TGTGCCACCAGCAGAGATCGCGGACTAGCGGAGTCCTACGAGCGGTACTTC. The full variable domain, its missing parts supplied by reference TRBV15 and TRBJ2-7, is DAMVIQNPRYQVTQFGKPVTLSCSQTLNHNVMYWYQQKSSQAPKLLFHYYDKDFNNEADTPDNFQSRRPNTSFCFLDIRSPGLGDTAMYLCATSRDRGLAESYERYFGPGTRLTVT.

V and J are TRBV7-9 and TRBJ1-6; TRBD1 matches at 7 bases. Germline loops: CDR1 SEHNR, CDR2 FQNEAQ (reference sequence). With V trimmed by 4 bases and J by 12 bases, 3 bases remained unmatched. The CDR3 totals 12 residues. Here the CDR3 DNA reads TGTGCCAGCAGCTCGGGACAGTTACCCCTCCACTTT. It is translated as CASSSGQLPLHF.

This clone was picked up one time. The V and J genes are TRBV18 and TRBJ2-1; 13 bases agree with TRBD2. The V gene end was trimmed by 1 base and the J gene end by 5 bases; junction bases not matched to a gene: 11. Looked up from germline, CDR1 is KGHSH and CDR2 is LQKENI. The CDR3 is made up of 19 amino acids. In DNA, the CDR3 is TGTGCCAGCTCACCACGAAGGACTAGCGGGAGTGGGGGAGACAATGAGCAGTTCTTC. Translated, it gives CASSPRRTSGSGGDNEQFF.

The rearrangement joins TRBV11-2 to TRBJ2-1, with 8 bases matching TRBD2. J gave up 3 bases and V 5 bases, and 9 bases lay outside the gene matches. The germline V gene has CDR1 SGHAT and CDR2 FQNNGV. The CDR3 totals 16 residues. The CDR3 bases are TGTGCCAGCAGCCACGAGAGGACTAGCAGCTACAATGAGCAGTTCTTC. It specifies CASSHERTSSYNEQFF.

The chain links TRBV18 to TRBJ2-2, with 7 bases that match TRBD1. V trimming: 8 bases; J trimming: 3 bases; junction bases outside the gene matches: 3. The CDR3 length is 13 residues. From germline, CDR1 is KGHSH and CDR2 LQKENI. CDR3 in DNA: TGTGCCAGCCCAGGGACAGACACCGGGGAGCTGTTTTTT. Protein sequence: CASPGTDTGELFF.